These 5 T cell receptor beta chains were sequenced from one sample in a study of shared clonotypes between healthy human individuals. Terminally differentiated effector memory CD45RA+ cells were excluded from the naive CD8 cells, which were CD45RO-negative and positively selected for CCR7. Libraries were prepared by immunoSEQ multiplex PCR; TCRdb keeps only in-frame clonotypes and omits some of them. This sample has around 2,000,000 clones, with approximately 94% found just once. The specimen was naive CD8+ T cells sorted from blood. Source of these receptors: a man between 18 and 29 years old in good health.

The gene calls are TRBV4-1 and TRBJ1-6; maybe TRBD1 (5 bases). Looked up from germline, CDR1 is MGHRA and CDR2 is YSYEKL. The CDR3 covers 15 residues. Trimming removed 1 base from V and 10 bases from J, with 14 bases in between. DNA for the CDR3: TGCGCCAGCAGCCAAGTCGGGCAGGGAGAGTCACCCCTCCACTTT. Residues: CASSQVGQGESPLHF.

This rearrangement joins TRBV13 to TRBJ2-7, with 7 bases lining up with TRBD2. Germline values: CDR1 PRHDT, CDR2 FYEKMQ (reference sequence). CDR3 size: 15 residues. V was pared by 6 bases and J by 0 bases, with 8 bases of the junction left unmatched. The DNA for the CDR3 is TGTGCCAGCAGTTCGGGAGGAATCGTCTCCTACGAGCAGTACTTC. Its translation is CASSSGGIVSYEQYF.

Regarding this clone: The sample carries other DNA sequences with the same CDR3. V gene TRBV15 combines with J gene TRBJ2-7; 10 nucleotides match TRBD1. V gave up 0 bases and J gave up 3 bases; unmatched junction bases: 2. Germline V gene data show CDR1 as LNHNV and CDR2 as YYDKDF (reference sequence). The length of the CDR3 is 15 residues. The CDR3 sequence is CATSREGQGIYEQYF. The CDR3 DNA is TGTGCCACCAGCAGAGAGGGACAGGGGATCTACGAGCAGTACTTC. The full variable domain, in which reference TRBV15 and TRBJ2-7 provide the parts outside the CDR3, is DAMVIQNPRYQVTQFGKPVTLSCSQTLNHNVMYWYQQKSSQAPKLLFHYYDKDFNNEADTPDNFQSRRPNTSFCFLDIRSPGLGDTAMYLCATSREGQGIYEQYFGPGTRLTVT.

This chain uses TRBV5-5 with TRBJ2-7; D not certain. V shed 1 base and J shed 2 bases, with 10 bases lying between them. Germline V gives CDR1 SGHKS, CDR2 YYEKEE (reference sequence). The CDR3 is 14 amino acids. The CDR3 nucleotides read TGTGCCAGCAGCTTGAGTAATCCTACCTACGAGCAGTACTTC. Translating gives CASSLSNPTYEQYF.

The genes are TRBV10-3 and TRBJ2-3; 10 bases match TRBD2. The CDR3 runs 15 residues. Per germline, CDR1 ENHRY and CDR2 SYGVKD. V lost 8 bases, J lost 2 bases, and 7 bases stayed unmatched. CDR3 sequence (DNA): TGTGCCATCCTGGCTAGCGGGGGATCCACAGATACGCAGTATTTT. Translated, it gives CAILASGGSTDTQYF.